Only one count was recorded for the clone carrying this T cell receptor beta chain. The study recruited people aged roughly 18 to 89 years across about 25 US areas. Participants reported their clinical history, and cohort assignment relied on those reports. The sample is drawn from a study of blood T cell repertoires in COVID-19. V gave up 3 bases and J gave up 1 base; unmatched junction bases: 5. CDR1 is MNHEY, CDR2 SVGAGI, per germline. The CDR3 has 16 residues. As handled by the study authors: The authors estimated nucleated cell counts from reference gene primer amplification. Assay used: immunoSEQ multiplex PCR; TCRdb lists only in-frame clones, some missing. V, J and clone size are taken as reported in that table, and D and trimming were inferred from the DNA itself. Found here are roughly 250,000 clones, roughly 91% of them singletons; the top ten hold over 2%.

V and J are TRBV6-5 and TRBJ2-5; 10 nucleotides line up with TRBD1. The origin of this receptor is a woman aged 40 to 49 with acute COVID-19. Input material: PBMCs or T cells enriched from blood (not recorded which). As DNA, the CDR3 is TGTGCCAGCAGTTATAGGGGACAGGGGATCCAAGAGACCCAGTACTTC. This codes for CASSYRGQGIQETQYF.